Following are 21 T cell receptor beta chains from one sample sequenced in a study of control samples from healthy donors and cancer patients. Some clones are missing from TCRdb's copy, which holds only in-frame ones; the method was immunoSEQ multiplex PCR. The sample shows about 48,000 clones, over 90% of them seen only once. Source material: PBMCs. These receptors all come from a woman in her fifties or sixties with head and neck cancer.

In this sample, this clone turned up a few times. The CDR3, as DNA: TGTGCCAGCAGCCAAGATGACACGAACACTGAAGCTTTCTTT. This translates into CASSQDDTNTEAFF. The rearrangement uses TRBV3-1 (or the pseudogene TRBV3-2) and TRBJ1-1, with no clear D. CDR1 is LGHDT, CDR2 YNNKEL, per germline (reference sequence). Deletions cut 0 bases from V and 1 base from J, with 6 bases between. The CDR3 has 14 amino acids.

The chain employs TRBV10-3 and TRBJ1-1, with TRBD1 as a possible D gene (5 bases). Germline V gene data show CDR1 as ENHRY and CDR2 as SYGVKD. V shed 6 bases and J shed 1 base, with 9 bases lying between them. The CDR3 extends over 13 amino acids. The DNA of the CDR3 is TGTGCCATCAGGAAGGGGTCGAACACTGAAGCTTTCTTT. This codes for CAIRKGSNTEAFF.

V is TRBV5-1 and J is TRBJ2-1, with D possibly TRBD2 on 6 matching bases. Germline CDR1 is SGHRS and CDR2 is YFSETQ. Trimming cost V 0 bases and J 3 bases, with 10 bases left between them. The CDR3 totals 15 residues. The CDR3 here is CASSLVAGSYNEQFF. In nucleotides, the CDR3 is TGCGCCAGCAGCTTGGTGGCGGGAAGCTACAATGAGCAGTTCTTC. Based on the CDR3 plus reference TRBV5-1 and TRBJ2-1, the full variable domain is KAGVTQTPRYLIKTRGQQVTLSCSPISGHRSVSWYQQTPGQGLQFLFEYFSETQRNKGNFPGRFSGRQFSNSRSEMNVSTLELGDSALYLCASSLVAGSYNEQFFGPGTRLTVL.

The chain carries TRBV5-1 and TRBJ2-2; D possibly corresponds to TRBD1 (5 bases). The CDR3 consists of 14 residues. Germline V gene lookup returns CDR1 SGHRS and CDR2 YFSETQ. The V gene lost 0 bases and the J gene lost 6 bases, with 9 bases spanning the gap. The CDR3 protein is CASSLDRMAGELFF. CDR3 nucleotide sequence: TGCGCCAGCAGCTTGGACAGGATGGCCGGGGAGCTGTTTTTT. Variable domain in full (rest from reference TRBV5-1 and TRBJ2-2): KAGVTQTPRYLIKTRGQQVTLSCSPISGHRSVSWYQQTPGQGLQFLFEYFSETQRNKGNFPGRFSGRQFSNSRSEMNVSTLELGDSALYLCASSLDRMAGELFFGEGSRLTVL.

This chain uses TRBV5-6 with TRBJ1-1; a possible D gene is TRBD1 (5 bases). CDR3 length: 14 amino acids. Germline CDR1 is SGHDT and CDR2 is YYEEEE. Trimming left V 2 bases short and J 0 bases short, with 8 bases between. The CDR3: CASSFGTLNTEAFF. For the CDR3, the DNA is TGTGCCAGCAGCTTCGGGACCTTGAACACTGAAGCTTTCTTT.

The count of this clone is one. This sequence joins TRBV6-5 and TRBJ2-1; 10 bases line up with TRBD1. The CDR3 sequence is 15 residues long. The V gene's germline CDR1 is MNHEY and CDR2 SVGAGI. J lost 5 bases, V lost 7 bases, and 8 bases had no gene match. For the CDR3, the DNA is TGTGCCAGCACCCGACAGGGGGCTATCGACAATGAGCAGTTCTTC. It translates to CASTRQGAIDNEQFF.

This rearrangement joins TRBV2 to TRBJ2-1; unclear D gene. V dropped 2 bases and J dropped 2 bases, with 10 bases sitting between them. The CDR3 covers 15 residues. Germline loops: CDR1 SNHLY, CDR2 FYNNEI. CDR3 amino acids: CASSENRGPYNEQFF. CDR3 nucleotides: TGTGCCAGCAGTGAAAACAGAGGACCCTACAATGAGCAGTTCTTC.

The DNA of the CDR3 is TGCGCCAGCAGCGAGACAGTGGGGCAAGAGACCCAGTACTTC. It codes for CASSETVGQETQYF. This chain joins TRBV5-1 and TRBJ2-5; maybe TRBD1 (5 bases). Germline lookup yields CDR1 SGHRS and CDR2 YFSETQ. The CDR3 runs 14 residues. Trimming cost V 4 bases and J 2 bases, with 12 bases left between them.

The gene calls are TRBV9 and TRBJ2-1; 10 bases map to TRBD2. The trim removed 0 bases at V and 12 bases at J, leaving 9 bases unmatched. Per germline, CDR1 SGDLS and CDR2 YYNGEE. The CDR3 extends over 15 amino acids. CDR3 in DNA: TGTGCCAGCAGCGTAGAAAGCGGGGGGGCCGTCTCGCAGTTCTTC. It is translated as CASSVESGGAVSQFF.

The chain couples TRBV28 to TRBJ2-2; D gene unclear. Germline V CDR1 and CDR2: MDHEN, SYDVKM. V lost 8 bases and J 1 base, leaving 11 bases between the germline ends. The CDR3 sequence is 14 residues long. The CDR3 reads CASAYPGNTGELFF. The CDR3 DNA reads TGTGCCAGCGCCTACCCAGGGAACACCGGGGAGCTGTTTTTT.

This clone was seen only once. The rearrangement links TRBV27 to TRBJ2-3, with 11 bases that match TRBD1. The CDR3 covers 15 residues. The ends lost 2 bases at V and 7 bases at J; junction bases unmatched: 5. Looked up from germline, CDR1 is MNHEY and CDR2 is SMNVEV (reference sequence). The CDR3: CASSLRTGGANTQYF. CDR3 coding DNA: TGTGCCAGCAGTTTAAGGACAGGGGGCGCGAATACGCAGTATTTT.

The J gene is TRBJ1-4, the V gene TRBV2; TRBD1 is a possible D gene (6 bases). CDR3 length: 15 amino acids. V lost 7 bases and J lost 0, with 12 bases in between. Germline loops: CDR1 SNHLY, CDR2 FYNNEI. CDR3 in amino acids: CASNTWTATNEKLFF. The CDR3 DNA reads TGTGCCAGCAACACCTGGACAGCAACTAATGAAAAACTGTTTTTT.

The V call is TRBV2, the J call TRBJ1-6, with a tentative D call TRBD1 (5 bases). This CDR3 is built from 13 residues. V shed 2 bases and J shed 6 bases, with 5 bases lying between them. CDR1 and CDR2 (germline): SNHLY, FYNNEI. The CDR3 here is CASSEQGNSPLHF. Here the CDR3 DNA reads TGTGCCAGCAGTGAACAGGGTAATTCACCCCTCCACTTT.

The chain is built from TRBV5-1 and TRBJ2-5; 7 bases agree with TRBD2. This CDR3 comprises 16 residues. V gave up 0 bases and J gave up 4 bases; unmatched junction bases: 9. The germline CDR1 and CDR2 sequences are SGHRS and YFSETQ. For the CDR3, the DNA is TGCGCCAGCAGCTTGGGAGGGCGGGGGAGATCAGAGACCCAGTACTTC. The encoded protein is CASSLGGRGRSETQYF.

This clone was counted once. This chain connects TRBV27 to TRBJ1-1, with D uncertain. Germline-derived CDR1 and CDR2 are MNHEY and SMNVEV (reference sequence). There are 11 residues in the CDR3. Deletions cut 6 bases from V and 5 bases from J, with 7 bases between. The CDR3 DNA reads as TGTGCCAGCAGCCTTGGTACTGAAGCTTTCTTT. Its translation: CASSLGTEAFF.

This chain uses TRBV5-5 with TRBJ1-2, with a weak D call TRBD1 (5 bases). The CDR3 consists of 15 residues. Germline CDR1 is SGHKS and CDR2 is YYEKEE (reference sequence). The V end was cut by 5 bases, the J end by 3 bases, with 17 bases between. CDR3 sequence: CASSQGHPGDYGYTF. Here the CDR3 DNA reads TGTGCCAGCAGTCAAGGACACCCTGGGGACTATGGCTACACCTTC.

This clone has only one observation. The V call is TRBV5-6, the J call TRBJ1-1; 7 bases match TRBD1. After removal of 4 bases from V and 0 bases from J, the junction contained 12 bases not matched to a gene. Germline lookup yields CDR1 SGHDT and CDR2 YYEEEE. The CDR3 runs to 17 residues. The CDR3 DNA is TGTGCCAGCAGCCGGGATATCGGGACAGCCATGAACACTGAAGCTTTCTTT. Amino acid sequence: CASSRDIGTAMNTEAFF.

V is TRBV7-2 and J is TRBJ2-5; D is unclear. V gave up 1 base and J gave up 5 bases, with 8 bases separating them. Germline V CDR1 and CDR2: SGHTA, FQGNSA. The CDR3 is made up of 13 amino acids. The DNA of the CDR3 is TGTGCCAGCAGCTTAGTAGGCACGGAGACCCAGTACTTC. It yields the protein CASSLVGTETQYF.

This chain uses TRBV14 with TRBJ2-1, with D possibly matching TRBD1 (6 bases). The CDR3 consists of 16 residues. Germline lookup yields CDR1 SGHDN and CDR2 FVKESK. V dropped 4 bases and J dropped 5 bases, with 18 bases sitting between them. CDR3 nucleotide sequence: TGTGCCAGCAGCCCCTCCGGGACAAGGGAAGACAATGAGCAGTTCTTC. This codes for CASSPSGTREDNEQFF.

This clone was recorded once. CDR3 coding DNA: TGTGCCTGGAGTTCCCGACAGGGGGGGGTTTTCATGAACACTGAAGCTTTCTTT. Amino acids: CAWSSRQGGVFMNTEAFF. This chain links TRBV30 with TRBJ1-1, with 9 bases fitting TRBD1. Germline CDR1 reads GTSNPN; CDR2 reads SVGIG (reference sequence). The CDR3 loop spans 18 amino acids. V shed 2 bases, J shed 0 bases, and the junction held 13 bases outside the gene matches.

CDR3 DNA sequence: TGTGCCAGCTCCCTGCAGGGACCCTCCTACGAGCAGTACTTC. Protein: CASSLQGPSYEQYF. The chain couples TRBV28 to TRBJ2-7, with D perhaps TRBD1 or TRBD2 (5 bases each). Germline CDR1 reads MDHEN; CDR2 reads SYDVKM. V lost 8 bases, J lost 0 bases, and 14 bases lay in between. The CDR3 extends over 14 amino acids.